The clone carrying this TCR beta chain was detected ten times or more. Each single cDNA molecule received a unique molecular identifier. TCRdb called the 5' RACE reads again in MiXCR, with one record for every CDR3 protein. The sample lists under 70,000 distinct CDR3 sequences, 5.9% occurring once. These data belong to a study of early T cells in non-severe SARS-CoV-2 infection. At the level of the study: Sequencing was performed on bulk RNA from unsorted whole blood, leaving chains unpaired.

Trimming took 1 base from V and 7 from J, leaving 23 bases between them. CDR1 is SGHRS and CDR2 is YFSETQ in the germline V gene. CDR3 length: 17 residues. The sequence was obtained from an adult who was a healthcare worker with PCR-confirmed SARS-CoV-2 infection or an uninfected control (not recorded which). The genes are TRBV5-1 and TRBJ1-1; perhaps TRBD1 as D (5 bases). This specimen consisted of whole blood, obtained at baseline. DNA of the CDR3: TGCGCCAGCAGCTTGAGGATGTCACGGATTCGGGGGGATGAAGCTTTCTTT. This gives the protein CASSLRMSRIRGDEAFF.